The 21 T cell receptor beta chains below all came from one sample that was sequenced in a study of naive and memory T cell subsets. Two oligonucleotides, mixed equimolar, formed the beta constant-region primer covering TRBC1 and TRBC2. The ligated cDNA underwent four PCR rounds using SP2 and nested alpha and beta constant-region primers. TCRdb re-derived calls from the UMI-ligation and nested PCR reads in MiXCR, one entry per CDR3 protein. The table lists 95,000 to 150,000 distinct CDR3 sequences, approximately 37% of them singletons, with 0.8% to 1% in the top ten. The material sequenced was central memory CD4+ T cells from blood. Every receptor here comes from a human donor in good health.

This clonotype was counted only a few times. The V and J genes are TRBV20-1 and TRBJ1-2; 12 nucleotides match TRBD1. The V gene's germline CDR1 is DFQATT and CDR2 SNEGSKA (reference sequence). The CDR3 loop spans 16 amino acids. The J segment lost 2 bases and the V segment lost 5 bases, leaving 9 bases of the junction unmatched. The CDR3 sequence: CSAGSGTGGANYGYTF. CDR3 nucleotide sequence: TGCAGTGCTGGCTCCGGGACAGGGGGCGCGAACTATGGCTACACCTTC.

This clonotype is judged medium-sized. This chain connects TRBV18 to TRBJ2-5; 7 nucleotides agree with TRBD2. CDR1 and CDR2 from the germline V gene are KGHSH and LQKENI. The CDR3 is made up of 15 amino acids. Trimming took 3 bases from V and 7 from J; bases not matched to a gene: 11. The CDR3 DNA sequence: TGTGCCAGCTCACCGACGACTAGCTTCGGTCCGACCCAGTACTTC. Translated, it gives CASSPTTSFGPTQYF.

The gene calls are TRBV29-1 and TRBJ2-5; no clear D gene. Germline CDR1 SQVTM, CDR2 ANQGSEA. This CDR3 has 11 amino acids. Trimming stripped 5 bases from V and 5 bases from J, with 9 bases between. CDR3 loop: CSVSRRETQYF. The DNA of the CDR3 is TGCAGCGTTTCTCGCAGGGAGACCCAGTACTTC.

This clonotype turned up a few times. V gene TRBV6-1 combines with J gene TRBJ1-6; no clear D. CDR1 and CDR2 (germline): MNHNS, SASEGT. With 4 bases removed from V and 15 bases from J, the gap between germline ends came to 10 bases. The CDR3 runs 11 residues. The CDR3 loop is CASSVQTYLHF. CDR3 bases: TGTGCCAGCAGTGTACAGACTTACCTCCACTTT.

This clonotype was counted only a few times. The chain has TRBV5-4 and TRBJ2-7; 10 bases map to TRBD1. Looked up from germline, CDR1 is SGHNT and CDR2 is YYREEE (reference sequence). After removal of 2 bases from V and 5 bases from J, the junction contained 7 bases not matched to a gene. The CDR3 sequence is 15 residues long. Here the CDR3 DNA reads TGTGCCAGCAGCTTCTCCGGGACAGGGGTCCACGAGCAGTACTTC. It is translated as CASSFSGTGVHEQYF.

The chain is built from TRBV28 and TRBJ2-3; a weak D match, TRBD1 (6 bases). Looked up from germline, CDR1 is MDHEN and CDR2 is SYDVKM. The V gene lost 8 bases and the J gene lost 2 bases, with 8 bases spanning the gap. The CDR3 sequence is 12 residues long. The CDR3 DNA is TGTGCCAGCGGGACACTCACAGATACGCAGTATTTT. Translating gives CASGTLTDTQYF.

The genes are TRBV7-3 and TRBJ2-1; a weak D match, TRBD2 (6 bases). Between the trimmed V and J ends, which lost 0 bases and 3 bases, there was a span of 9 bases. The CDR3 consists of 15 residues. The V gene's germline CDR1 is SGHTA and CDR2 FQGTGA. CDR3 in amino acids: CASSLTTSLYNEQFF. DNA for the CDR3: TGTGCCAGCAGCTTAACCACTAGCCTCTACAATGAGCAGTTCTTC.

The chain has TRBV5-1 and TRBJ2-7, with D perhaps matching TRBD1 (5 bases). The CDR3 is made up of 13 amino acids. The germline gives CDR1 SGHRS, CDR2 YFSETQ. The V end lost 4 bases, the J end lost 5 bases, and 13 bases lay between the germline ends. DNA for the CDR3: TGCGCCAGCAGCCGTGACAGAGCAAACGAGCAGTACTTC. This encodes CASSRDRANEQYF.

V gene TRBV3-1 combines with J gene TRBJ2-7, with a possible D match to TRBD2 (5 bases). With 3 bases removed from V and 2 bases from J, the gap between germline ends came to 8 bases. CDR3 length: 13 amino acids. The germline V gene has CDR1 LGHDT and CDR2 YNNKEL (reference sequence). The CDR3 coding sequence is TGTGCCAGCAGCCAGCTGCGGGCCTACGAGCAGTACTTC. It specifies CASSQLRAYEQYF.

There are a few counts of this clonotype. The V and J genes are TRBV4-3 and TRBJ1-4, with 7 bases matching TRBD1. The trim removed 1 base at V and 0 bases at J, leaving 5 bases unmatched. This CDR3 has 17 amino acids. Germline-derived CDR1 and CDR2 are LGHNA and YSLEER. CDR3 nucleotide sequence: TGCGCCAGCAGCCAAGTCCCTGGGACAGCAACTAATGAAAAACTGTTTTTT. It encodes CASSQVPGTATNEKLFF.

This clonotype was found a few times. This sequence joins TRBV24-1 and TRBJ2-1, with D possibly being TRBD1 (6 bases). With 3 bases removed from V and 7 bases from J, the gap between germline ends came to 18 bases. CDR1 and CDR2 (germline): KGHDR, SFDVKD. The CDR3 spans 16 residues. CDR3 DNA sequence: TGTGCCACCAGTGATCCGCTGACAGGATCGAGGAATGAGCAGTTCTTC. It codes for CATSDPLTGSRNEQFF.

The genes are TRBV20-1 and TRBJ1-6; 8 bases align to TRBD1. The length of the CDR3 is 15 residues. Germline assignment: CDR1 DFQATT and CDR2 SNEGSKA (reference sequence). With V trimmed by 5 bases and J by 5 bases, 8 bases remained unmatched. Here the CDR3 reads CSASPRTGNNSPLHF. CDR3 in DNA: TGCAGTGCTTCTCCCCGGACAGGGAATAATTCACCCCTCCACTTT.

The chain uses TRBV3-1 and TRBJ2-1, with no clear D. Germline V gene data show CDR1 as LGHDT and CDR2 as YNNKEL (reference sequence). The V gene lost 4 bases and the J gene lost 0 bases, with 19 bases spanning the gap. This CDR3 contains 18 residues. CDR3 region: CASSLDATGLRSYNEQFF. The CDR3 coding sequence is TGTGCCAGCAGCCTCGACGCCACCGGCTTGCGCTCCTACAATGAGCAGTTCTTC.

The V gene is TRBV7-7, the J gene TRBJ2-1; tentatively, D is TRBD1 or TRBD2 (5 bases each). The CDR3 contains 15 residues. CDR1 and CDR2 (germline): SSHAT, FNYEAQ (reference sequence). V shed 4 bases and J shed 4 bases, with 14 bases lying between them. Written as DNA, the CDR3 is TGTGCCAGCAGCTACCGGGACGGACGGTACAATGAGCAGTTCTTC. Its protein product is CASSYRDGRYNEQFF.

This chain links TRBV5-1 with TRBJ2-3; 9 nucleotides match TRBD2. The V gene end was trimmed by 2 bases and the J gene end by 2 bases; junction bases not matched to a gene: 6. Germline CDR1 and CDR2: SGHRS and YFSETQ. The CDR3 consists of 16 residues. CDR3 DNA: TGCGCCAGCAGCTTTTGGCCTAGCGGGACCACAGATACGCAGTATTTT. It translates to CASSFWPSGTTDTQYF.

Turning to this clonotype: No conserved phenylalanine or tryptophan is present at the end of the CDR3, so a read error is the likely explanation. Here the CDR3 reads CAWERANTEAFC. The CDR3, as DNA: TGTGCCTGGGAACGGGCCAACACTGAAGCTTTCTGT. The rearrangement joins TRBV30 to TRBJ1-1; D is unresolved. Trimming pared 5 bases from V and 2 bases from J, leaving 9 bases between. The germline CDR1 and CDR2 sequences are GTSNPN and SVGIG (reference sequence). The CDR3 runs 12 residues.

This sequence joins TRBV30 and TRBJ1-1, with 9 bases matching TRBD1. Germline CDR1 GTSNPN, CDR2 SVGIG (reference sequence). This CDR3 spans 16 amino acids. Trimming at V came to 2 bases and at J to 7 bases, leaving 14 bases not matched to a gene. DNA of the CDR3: TGTGCCTGGAGTTCCACAATCCCGGGACAGGGATATGAAGCTTTCTTT. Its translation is CAWSSTIPGQGYEAFF.

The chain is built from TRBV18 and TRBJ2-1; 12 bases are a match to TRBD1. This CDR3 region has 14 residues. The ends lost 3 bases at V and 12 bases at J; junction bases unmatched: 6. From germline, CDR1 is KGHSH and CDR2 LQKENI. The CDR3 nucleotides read TGTGCCAGCTCACCGGAGGGACAGGGGGCTGGGCAGTTCTTC. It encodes CASSPEGQGAGQFF.

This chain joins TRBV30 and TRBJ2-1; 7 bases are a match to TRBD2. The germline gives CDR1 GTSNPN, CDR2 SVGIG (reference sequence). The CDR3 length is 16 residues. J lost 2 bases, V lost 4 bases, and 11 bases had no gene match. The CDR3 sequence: CAWTLPGAGTYNEQFF. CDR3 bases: TGTGCCTGGACCCTCCCTGGAGCGGGAACCTACAATGAGCAGTTCTTC.

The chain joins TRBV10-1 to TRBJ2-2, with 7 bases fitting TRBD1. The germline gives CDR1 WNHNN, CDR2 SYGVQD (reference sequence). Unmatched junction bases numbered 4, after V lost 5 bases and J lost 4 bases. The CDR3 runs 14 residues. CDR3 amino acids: CASSRDRATGELFF. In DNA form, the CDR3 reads TGCGCCAGCAGTCGAGACAGGGCCACCGGGGAGCTGTTTTTT.

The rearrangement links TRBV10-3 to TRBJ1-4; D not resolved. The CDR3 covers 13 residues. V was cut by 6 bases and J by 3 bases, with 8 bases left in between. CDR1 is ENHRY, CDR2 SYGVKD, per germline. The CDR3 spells CAIREAANEKLFF. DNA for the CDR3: TGTGCCATCAGGGAGGCAGCTAATGAAAAACTGTTTTTT.